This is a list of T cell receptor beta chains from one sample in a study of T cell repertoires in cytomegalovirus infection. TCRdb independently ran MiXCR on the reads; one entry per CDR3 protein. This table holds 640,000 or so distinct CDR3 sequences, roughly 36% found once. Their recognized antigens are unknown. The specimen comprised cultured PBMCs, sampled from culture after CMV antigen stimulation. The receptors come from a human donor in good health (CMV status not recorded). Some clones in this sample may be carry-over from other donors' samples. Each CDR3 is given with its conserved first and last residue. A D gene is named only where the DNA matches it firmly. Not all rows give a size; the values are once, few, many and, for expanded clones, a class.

cdr3_nt: TGTGCCAGCAGCTTGGTCGGGCAGTACCAAGAGACCCAGTACTTC; cdr3_aa: CASSLVGQYQETQYF; d_call: -; v_call: TRBV5-6; cdr3_length: 15; j_call: TRBJ2-5; clone_size: few
cdr3_nt: TGTGCCAGTAGCGAAACTAGCGGGGGGATGCATGAGCAGTTCTTC; cdr3_aa: CASSETSGGMHEQFF; d_call: TRBD2; v_call: TRBV19; cdr3_length: 15; j_call: TRBJ2-1; clone_size: -
cdr3_nt: TGCAGTGCTCAGACTAGCGGGGGGGCCGGTGAGACCCAGTACTTC; cdr3_aa: CSAQTSGGAGETQYF; d_call: TRBD2; v_call: TRBV20-1; cdr3_length: 15; j_call: TRBJ2-5; clone_size: few
cdr3_nt: TGTGCCAGCTCACCTGGGACTAGGGCGTACCAAGAGACCCAGTACTTC; cdr3_aa: CASSPGTRAYQETQYF; d_call: TRBD2; v_call: TRBV18; cdr3_length: 16; j_call: TRBJ2-5; clone_size: -
cdr3_nt: TGTGCCAGCGGGGCTACTCTAACAACCGGGGAGCTGTTTTTT; cdr3_aa: CASGATLTTGELFF; d_call: -; v_call: TRBV7-6; cdr3_length: 14; j_call: TRBJ2-2; clone_size: -
cdr3_nt: TGCGCCAGCAGCCACCTGACAGGGCAGAACACCGGGGAGCTGTTTTTT; cdr3_aa: CASSHLTGQNTGELFF; d_call: TRBD1; v_call: TRBV4-1; cdr3_length: 16; j_call: TRBJ2-2; clone_size: -
cdr3_nt: TGTGCCAGCAGTTACGCTTGGACAGGGGACTCGGACACTGAAGCTTTCTTT; cdr3_aa: CASSYAWTGDSDTEAFF; d_call: TRBD1; v_call: TRBV6-5; cdr3_length: 17; j_call: TRBJ1-1; clone_size: -
cdr3_nt: TGTGCCATCAGTGTTACTAGCGGCCGGGGGTACGAGCAGTACTTC; cdr3_aa: CAISVTSGRGYEQYF; d_call: TRBD2; v_call: TRBV10-3; cdr3_length: 15; j_call: TRBJ2-7; clone_size: -
cdr3_nt: TGTGCCAGCAGCTTGAATCGGCACGAGACCCAGTACTTC; cdr3_aa: CASSLNRHETQYF; d_call: -; v_call: TRBV7-2; cdr3_length: 13; j_call: TRBJ2-5; clone_size: few
cdr3_nt: TGCAGTGCTCCAAGGGATGGGGGCACAGATACGCAGTATTTT; cdr3_aa: CSAPRDGGTDTQYF; d_call: -; v_call: TRBV20-1; cdr3_length: 14; j_call: TRBJ2-3; clone_size: few
cdr3_nt: TGCAGCGTTGAACCCGGGGCTGTCGGGGACATTCAGTACTTC; cdr3_aa: CSVEPGAVGDIQYF; d_call: -; v_call: TRBV29-1; cdr3_length: 14; j_call: TRBJ2-4; clone_size: -
cdr3_nt: TGTGCCAGCAGCCAAACTAGCGATCGGGAGACCCAGTACTTC; cdr3_aa: CASSQTSDRETQYF; d_call: TRBD2; v_call: TRBV4-2; cdr3_length: 14; j_call: TRBJ2-5; clone_size: -
cdr3_nt: TGTGCCAGCAGCTTATGGGGACTAGCGGGGGACTACGAGCAGTACTTC; cdr3_aa: CASSLWGLAGDYEQYF; d_call: TRBD2; v_call: TRBV7-2; cdr3_length: 16; j_call: TRBJ2-7; clone_size: many
cdr3_nt: TGTGCCAGCAGCTTAGAGGAACGGCAGGCGATCCTGGGCCCAACACCCCTTAGCAATCAGCCCCAGCATTTT; cdr3_aa: CASSLEERQAILGPTPLSNQPQHF; d_call: -; v_call: TRBV7-9; cdr3_length: 24; j_call: TRBJ1-5; clone_size: few
cdr3_nt: TGTGCCAGCAGTTATCGAGGTGGAGCGGCGGGAGATACGCAGTATTTT; cdr3_aa: CASSYRGGAAGDTQYF; d_call: -; v_call: TRBV6-5; cdr3_length: 16; j_call: TRBJ2-3; clone_size: few
cdr3_nt: TGTGCCATCAGAGGACAGGGGGCAATAAATGAGCAGTTCTTC; cdr3_aa: CAIRGQGAINEQFF; d_call: TRBD1; v_call: TRBV10-3; cdr3_length: 14; j_call: TRBJ2-1; clone_size: few
cdr3_nt: TGTGCCAGCAGTTCGCTACAGTTTCGCAATCAGCCCCAGCATTTT; cdr3_aa: CASSSLQFRNQPQHF; d_call: -; v_call: TRBV27; cdr3_length: 15; j_call: TRBJ1-5; clone_size: few
cdr3_nt: TGCAGTGCCTGGACAGGGGATCAGCCCCAGCATTTT; cdr3_aa: CSAWTGDQPQHF; d_call: TRBD1; v_call: TRBV20-1; cdr3_length: 12; j_call: TRBJ1-5; clone_size: -
cdr3_nt: TGTGCCAGCAGCTTAAGGTGGGAGCCGAACAATGAGCAGTTCTTC; cdr3_aa: CASSLRWEPNNEQFF; d_call: -; v_call: TRBV7-8; cdr3_length: 15; j_call: TRBJ2-1; clone_size: few
cdr3_nt: TGCGCCAGCAGCCAGAGACTAGCGGGAGGAGAGACCCAGTACTTC; cdr3_aa: CASSQRLAGGETQYF; d_call: TRBD2; v_call: TRBV14; cdr3_length: 15; j_call: TRBJ2-5; clone_size: few
cdr3_nt: TGCAGTGCTCGCCGGACAGGGATAGACTATGGCTACACCTTC; cdr3_aa: CSARRTGIDYGYTF; d_call: TRBD1; v_call: TRBV20-1; cdr3_length: 14; j_call: TRBJ1-2; clone_size: -
cdr3_nt: TGCGCCAGCAGCCGCCGACAGGCTAATGAGCAGTTCTTC; cdr3_aa: CASSRRQANEQFF; d_call: -; v_call: TRBV4-1; cdr3_length: 13; j_call: TRBJ2-1; clone_size: few
cdr3_nt: TGTGCCAGCAGTCGTACCGGGACAGGGAAGGGGAATGAGCAGTTCTTC; cdr3_aa: CASSRTGTGKGNEQFF; d_call: TRBD1; v_call: TRBV7-4; cdr3_length: 16; j_call: TRBJ2-1; clone_size: few
cdr3_nt: TGTGCCAGCAGTGACCAGGGGCCAGGAACTGAAGCTTTCTTT; cdr3_aa: CASSDQGPGTEAFF; d_call: -; v_call: TRBV2; cdr3_length: 14; j_call: TRBJ1-1; clone_size: once
cdr3_nt: TGTGCCAGCACCGGCGGGCGAGGTGAGCAGTTCTTC; cdr3_aa: CASTGGRGEQFF; d_call: -; v_call: TRBV28; cdr3_length: 12; j_call: TRBJ2-1; clone_size: -
cdr3_nt: TGTGCCAGCAGCCCCCAAGTTGCAACTAATGAAAAACTGTTTTTT; cdr3_aa: CASSPQVATNEKLFF; d_call: -; v_call: TRBV7-2; cdr3_length: 15; j_call: TRBJ1-4; clone_size: many
cdr3_nt: TGTGCCAGCAGCGTAGTCCCGGACGAGCAGTACTTC; cdr3_aa: CASSVVPDEQYF; d_call: -; v_call: TRBV9; cdr3_length: 12; j_call: TRBJ2-7; clone_size: -
cdr3_nt: TGTGCCAGCAGTTTATACAGGGTTAATTCACCCCTCCACTTT; cdr3_aa: CASSLYRVNSPLHF; d_call: -; v_call: TRBV28; cdr3_length: 14; j_call: TRBJ1-6; clone_size: -
cdr3_nt: TGCAGTGTAAACAGGGAGGCGAGCAATCAGCCCCAGCATTTT; cdr3_aa: CSVNREASNQPQHF; d_call: -; v_call: TRBV20-1; cdr3_length: 14; j_call: TRBJ1-5; clone_size: -
cdr3_nt: TGTGCCAGCAGTTCGGTAGACACTAATGAAAAACTGTTTTTT; cdr3_aa: CASSSVDTNEKLFF; d_call: -; v_call: TRBV28; cdr3_length: 14; j_call: TRBJ1-4; clone_size: -
cdr3_nt: TGTGCCGTCCGACGGATCTACAATGAGCAGTTCTTC; cdr3_aa: CAVRRIYNEQFF; d_call: -; v_call: TRBV11-2; cdr3_length: 12; j_call: TRBJ2-1; clone_size: few
cdr3_nt: TGTGCCAGCAGCTTAGAGTACGGACAGGGGAGGGTAGGGGAGACCCAGTACTTC; cdr3_aa: CASSLEYGQGRVGETQYF; d_call: TRBD1; v_call: TRBV7-2; cdr3_length: 18; j_call: TRBJ2-5; clone_size: few
cdr3_nt: TGTGCCAGCAGCTTAGCGGGACTAGCGGGAGCATTGGGCACAGATACGCAGTATTTT; cdr3_aa: CASSLAGLAGALGTDTQYF; d_call: TRBD2; v_call: TRBV7-9; cdr3_length: 19; j_call: TRBJ2-3; clone_size: -
cdr3_nt: TGTGCCAGCAGTGATCATTGGCAGAACTATGGCTACACCTTC; cdr3_aa: CASSDHWQNYGYTF; d_call: -; v_call: TRBV25-1; cdr3_length: 14; j_call: TRBJ1-2; clone_size: -
cdr3_nt: TGCGCCAGCAGCCTATCATATCATCGCCTAGCGGGGGTATCCTACGAGCAGTACTTC; cdr3_aa: CASSLSYHRLAGVSYEQYF; d_call: TRBD2; v_call: TRBV4-3; cdr3_length: 19; j_call: TRBJ2-7; clone_size: -
cdr3_nt: TGTGCCAGCAGTAAAACGGACAGTTCCAATCAGCCCCAGCATTTT; cdr3_aa: CASSKTDSSNQPQHF; d_call: -; v_call: TRBV12-3/TRBV12-4; cdr3_length: 15; j_call: TRBJ1-5; clone_size: few
cdr3_nt: TGTGCCAGCAGTTATCCCCGGGGCGATACGCAGTATTTT; cdr3_aa: CASSYPRGDTQYF; d_call: -; v_call: TRBV27; cdr3_length: 13; j_call: TRBJ2-3; clone_size: -
cdr3_nt: TGTGCCAGCAGCCTGGGACAGCACTATGGCTACACCTTC; cdr3_aa: CASSLGQHYGYTF; d_call: TRBD1; v_call: TRBV7-2; cdr3_length: 13; j_call: TRBJ1-2; clone_size: many
cdr3_nt: TGTGCCAGCAGTTATTTGGGGACAGGCATGAACACTGAAGCTTTCTTT; cdr3_aa: CASSYLGTGMNTEAFF; d_call: TRBD1; v_call: TRBV6-6; cdr3_length: 16; j_call: TRBJ1-1; clone_size: few
cdr3_nt: TGCAGTGCCCCCCCCCAGGGAGACAATGAGCAGTTCTTC; cdr3_aa: CSAPPQGDNEQFF; d_call: -; v_call: TRBV20-1; cdr3_length: 13; j_call: TRBJ2-1; clone_size: -
cdr3_nt: TGTGCCAGCAGCTTAGGGGGGTTGGGTAGCAATCAGCCCCAGCATTTT; cdr3_aa: CASSLGGLGSNQPQHF; d_call: -; v_call: TRBV7-2; cdr3_length: 16; j_call: TRBJ1-5; clone_size: few
cdr3_nt: TGTGCTGGATGGGACCGGGACAGGGACTACGAGCAGTACTTC; cdr3_aa: CAGWDRDRDYEQYF; d_call: TRBD1; v_call: TRBV12-5; cdr3_length: 14; j_call: TRBJ2-7; clone_size: -
cdr3_nt: TGTGCCAGCAGTTTACCGATAACCTATGGCTACACCTTC; cdr3_aa: CASSLPITYGYTF; d_call: -; v_call: TRBV28; cdr3_length: 13; j_call: TRBJ1-2; clone_size: few
cdr3_nt: TGTGCCAGTAGTACCGCCCATATCGCTTTCTTT; cdr3_aa: CASSTAHIAFF; d_call: -; v_call: TRBV19; cdr3_length: 11; j_call: TRBJ1-1; clone_size: -
cdr3_nt: TGTGCCAGCAGCTCCTCCCGGTGGGGAGATACGCAGTATTTT; cdr3_aa: CASSSSRWGDTQYF; d_call: -; v_call: TRBV7-8; cdr3_length: 14; j_call: TRBJ2-3; clone_size: many
cdr3_nt: TGTGCCAGCAGCCTACCTTTCAGTTCCACCCAGTACTTC; cdr3_aa: CASSLPFSSTQYF; d_call: -; v_call: TRBV7-2; cdr3_length: 13; j_call: TRBJ2-5; clone_size: many
cdr3_nt: TGTGCCAGCAGCTTAATCGGGGGGGCCGCCGATACGCAGTATTTT; cdr3_aa: CASSLIGGAADTQYF; d_call: TRBD2; v_call: TRBV7-2; cdr3_length: 15; j_call: TRBJ2-3; clone_size: few
cdr3_nt: TGTGCCACCTCGAAGACAAGAACGGGCTATGGCTACACCTTC; cdr3_aa: CATSKTRTGYGYTF; d_call: -; v_call: TRBV5-4; cdr3_length: 14; j_call: TRBJ1-2; clone_size: -
cdr3_nt: TGTGCCAGCAGCGCTCAGCGGGGAACTCGACAAGAGACCCAGTACTTC; cdr3_aa: CASSAQRGTRQETQYF; d_call: TRBD2; v_call: TRBV2; cdr3_length: 16; j_call: TRBJ2-5; clone_size: -
cdr3_nt: TGTGCCAGCAAGCAGGGGTACAATGAGCAGTTCTTC; cdr3_aa: CASKQGYNEQFF; d_call: -; v_call: TRBV2; cdr3_length: 12; j_call: TRBJ2-1; clone_size: few
cdr3_nt: TGCAGCGTTGGGGCGGGCTACGAGCAGTACTTC; cdr3_aa: CSVGAGYEQYF; d_call: -; v_call: TRBV29-1; cdr3_length: 11; j_call: TRBJ2-7; clone_size: -
cdr3_nt: TGTGCCAGCAGCTTCCGAGGACGGGGCACAGATACGCAGTATTTT; cdr3_aa: CASSFRGRGTDTQYF; d_call: -; v_call: TRBV7-8; cdr3_length: 15; j_call: TRBJ2-3; clone_size: -
cdr3_nt: TGCGCCAGCAGCCAACGTGAGGGGAATGAGCAGTTCTTC; cdr3_aa: CASSQREGNEQFF; d_call: -; v_call: TRBV4-1; cdr3_length: 13; j_call: TRBJ2-1; clone_size: few